These T cell receptor beta chains were read from a single sample in a study of shared T cell receptors in the human thymus. The repertoire was sequenced with immunoSEQ multiplex PCR; TCRdb's copy has only in-frame clones and lacks some. The data contain 700,000 or so clones, roughly 88% of them seen just once; the ten biggest clones take up under 0.012%. The data were also submitted as part of a second study, on human thymus T cells.

Material for sequencing was thymocytes. These receptors all come from a girl less than two years old with a congenital heart defect. Each CDR3 is given with its conserved first and last residue. A D gene is named only where the DNA matches it firmly. Clone size appears in some rows only: once, few, many, or a class for an expanded clone.

CSAREGREQYF	TGCAGTGCCCGAGAGGGTCGCGAGCAGTACTTC	-	-	TRBJ2-7	TRBV20-1
CAAYGDTIYF	TGTGCGGCTTACGGGGACACCATATATTTT	-	-	TRBJ1-3	TRBV30
CASSFYPRPGQGGYGYTF	TGTGCCAGCAGTTTCTACCCAAGGCCGGGACAGGGGGGCTATGGCTACACCTTC	-	TRBD1	TRBJ1-2	TRBV28
CASSLAQDTNSPLHF	TGTGCCAGCAGCTTAGCTCAGGATACGAATTCACCCCTCCACTTT	-	-	TRBJ1-6	TRBV7-9
CASSVQFQNLNEQFF	TGTGCCAGCAGTGTCCAGTTTCAAAACCTCAATGAGCAGTTCTTC	-	-	TRBJ2-1	TRBV2
CASASTYEQYF	TGTGCCAGCGCGTCCACCTACGAGCAGTACTTC	-	-	TRBJ2-7	TRBV25-1
CASSSRTGGDQPQHF	TGTGCCAGCAGTAGCCGTACAGGGGGCGATCAGCCCCAGCATTTT	-	TRBD1	TRBJ1-5	TRBV28
CASSLEWTGQGNSGANVLTF	TGTGCCAGCAGCTTAGAGTGGACGGGACAGGGTAACTCTGGGGCCAACGTCCTGACTTTC	-	TRBD1	TRBJ2-6	TRBV7-8
CASSLGEGGTDYGYTF	TGTGCCAGCAGCTTAGGGGAGGGAGGGACGGACTATGGCTACACCTTC	-	-	TRBJ1-2	TRBV7-9
CASSGGSPGTGELFF	TGTGCCAGCAGTGGGGGGTCTCCAGGGACCGGGGAGCTGTTTTTT	-	-	TRBJ2-2	TRBV7-8
CARQQLGGAGAFRSGYTF	TGTGCCAGACAACAGCTGGGGGGGGCAGGGGCTTTTAGAAGTGGCTACACCTTC	once	-	TRBJ1-2	TRBV2
CATSRTFRGGLYNEQFF	TGTGCCACCAGCAGAACGTTCAGAGGGGGTTTGTACAATGAGCAGTTCTTC	-	-	TRBJ2-1	TRBV15
CASGPRGDSLSGNTIYF	TGTGCCAGCGGGCCCAGGGGGGACTCCCTCTCTGGAAACACCATATATTTT	-	TRBD1	TRBJ1-3	TRBV2
CASSLRHDEQFF	TGTGCCAGCAGCTTACGACATGATGAGCAGTTCTTC	-	-	TRBJ2-1	TRBV11-2
CASSQDGRGDRKVETQYF	TGCGCCAGCAGCCAAGACGGGCGGGGGGACCGGAAAGTAGAGACCCAGTACTTC	-	TRBD2	TRBJ2-5	TRBV4-3
CASSLGGGSEKLFF	TGCGCCAGCAGCTTGGGGGGAGGGAGCGAAAAACTGTTTTTT	-	-	TRBJ1-4	TRBV5-1
CAWSVAAGRNTIYF	TGTGCCTGGAGTGTCGCGGCAGGGAGAAACACCATATATTTT	once	-	TRBJ1-3	TRBV30
CASTREKSYNEQFF	TGTGCCAGCACCCGCGAAAAGTCGTACAATGAGCAGTTCTTC	-	-	TRBJ2-1	TRBV6-5
CASLLRLDGNTIYF	TGTGCCAGCCTTCTACGACTTGATGGAAACACCATATATTTT	-	-	TRBJ1-3	TRBV2
CASTQVGEQYF	TGTGCCAGCACGCAGGTAGGAGAGCAGTACTTC	-	-	TRBJ2-7	TRBV6-1
CASSPNPGSTEAFF	TGCGCCAGCAGCCCGAATCCGGGAAGCACTGAAGCTTTCTTT	-	-	TRBJ1-1	TRBV5-1
CASSQERDRGRENIQYF	TGCGCCAGCAGCCAAGAAAGGGACAGGGGGAGGGAAAACATTCAGTACTTC	-	TRBD1	TRBJ2-4	TRBV4-3
CASSGNRLRVGSSPLHF	TGTGCCAGCAGTGGGAACCGTCTTCGGGTGGGGAGCTCACCCCTCCACTTT	-	-	TRBJ1-6	TRBV6-1